This is a list of T cell receptor beta chains from one sample in a study of shared clonotypes between healthy human individuals. The data were produced by immunoSEQ multiplex PCR, yet TCRdb's version contains in-frame clones alone and is incomplete. The top ten clones hold roughly 12% of a sample with about 490,000 clones, about 80% of them seen once. Sequencing was done on a sample of PBMCs. The receptors stem from a woman in her 40s in good health. Some clones in this sample may be carry-over from other donors' samples. The CDR3 runs from the conserved cysteine through the conserved F or W. Each record gives: J gene, V gene, CDR3 protein.

>TRBJ1-2|TRBV21-1
CASKTRYGYTF
>TRBJ2-7|TRBV10-2
CASRDFGRKSSYEQYF
>TRBJ2-2|TRBV2
CASSSGHGGELFF
>TRBJ1-2|TRBV27
CASSLVGQFGGYTF
>TRBJ2-1|TRBV25-1
CASGDTKGDRGIDEQFF
>TRBJ2-7|TRBV10-3
CAISDNTYEQYF
>TRBJ2-3|TRBV27
CASRGLGTDTQYF
>TRBJ2-2|TRBV10-3
CAISGSPTNTGELFF
>TRBJ1-5|TRBV2
CASNLQGNQPQHF
>TRBJ2-2|TRBV7-9
CASSLVPGSGELFF
>TRBJ2-7|TRBV11-2
CASSPGTNSYEQYF
>TRBJ1-2|TRBV10-3
CAISEVSLKDYGYTF
>TRBJ2-1|TRBV27
CASSSRGYNEQFF
>TRBJ2-1|TRBV27
CASRISGRPLSYNEQFF
>TRBJ2-1|TRBV21-1
CASNQPTGVNEQFF
>TRBJ1-1|TRBV18
CASSPRGHESEAFF
>TRBJ1-4|TRBV5-1
CASSPLGGRAEELFF
>TRBJ1-5|TRBV30
CAWSRENQPQHF
>TRBJ2-1|TRBV4-1
CASSHADRGAYNEQFF
>TRBJ2-7|TRBV5-4
CASSLGGQGNYEQYF
>TRBJ1-2|TRBV18
CASSPGYSLGYGYTF
>TRBJ2-6|TRBV6-6
CAGKGGSGANVLTF
>TRBJ2-7|TRBV7-9
CASSPGGGSVEQYF
>TRBJ2-2|TRBV12-5
CASGLLQGPTGELFF
>TRBJ2-3|TRBV5-1
CASSPGRLAGGRDTQYF
>TRBJ2-5|TRBV18
CASSPGIKETQYF
>TRBJ2-5|TRBV9
CASSPRDRGSVETQYF
>TRBJ2-5|TRBV18
CASSPQNLTPETQYF
>TRBJ1-1|TRBV19
CASGQGVMGTEAFF
>TRBJ2-2|TRBV2
CASSEQGGTGELFF
>TRBJ1-4|TRBV11-2
CASSLGTGGKLFF
>TRBJ2-7|TRBV7-9
CASSLESFPGSEQYF
>TRBJ2-1|TRBV21-1
CASKGVGNFYNEQFF
>TRBJ2-6|TRBV18
CASQFNRGQVANVLTF
>TRBJ1-2|TRBV18
CASSLSRGTEHYGYTF
>TRBJ2-6|TRBV28
CASSPQQGIGANVLTF
>TRBJ2-1|TRBV12-5
CASGSPSGGEQFF
>TRBJ2-5|TRBV10-3
CAISEWGDQGETQYF
>TRBJ1-3|TRBV5-6
CASSLAQGFTF
>TRBJ2-1|TRBV7-3
CASSSSGSQIGEQFF
>TRBJ2-3|TRBV7-9
CASSFSGSGADTQYF
>TRBJ2-3|TRBV7-2
CASSLVSGYTDTQYF
>TRBJ2-1|TRBV2
CASSLLGGTINEQFF
>TRBJ2-1|TRBV5-1
CASSLAGGSFYNEQFF
>TRBJ2-2|TRBV5-4
CASSLVAGDSGELFF
>TRBJ2-7|TRBV6-1
CASSRSRGDHEQYF
>TRBJ1-1|TRBV5-8
CASSLGRGDTEAFF
>TRBJ2-5|TRBV6-1
CASSPHRDREETQYF
>TRBJ2-7|TRBV18
CASSPGPGQGSYEQYF
>TRBJ2-7|TRBV7-7
CASSFRGTDEQYF
>TRBJ2-2|TRBV6-6
CASSQSGRAVTGELFF
>TRBJ2-1|TRBV7-9
CASSLSREYNEQFF
>TRBJ2-3|TRBV7-2
CASSLNSGYSTDTQYF
>TRBJ1-5|TRBV7-8
CASSVTDQPQHF